Presented here are 13 T cell receptor beta chains from one specimen sequenced in a study of cytomegalovirus exposure and HLA in healthy donors. Profiling relied on immunoSEQ multiplex PCR, and the TCRdb table lists in-frame clones only, not all of them. The profile covers roughly 60,000 clones, with just under 95% appearing a single time and about 2.2% taken by the ten largest. Sequenced input: PBMCs. The receptors stem from a man aged 18 to 29 in good health and CMV-seronegative.

The chain combines TRBV5-1 with TRBJ1-2; D call uncertain. The CDR3 has 15 residues. From germline, CDR1 is SGHRS and CDR2 YFSETQ. Trimming stripped 0 bases from V and 2 bases from J, with 11 bases between. CDR3 region: CASSLAWAHNYGYTF. The DNA for the CDR3 is TGCGCCAGCAGCTTGGCATGGGCGCACAACTATGGCTACACCTTC.

The rearrangement joins TRBV5-6 to TRBJ1-5; 8 nucleotides line up with TRBD1. CDR1 and CDR2 from the germline V gene are SGHDT and YYEEEE. J gave up 6 bases and V 0 bases, and 5 bases lay outside the gene matches. The CDR3 totals 15 residues. The CDR3 loop reads CASSLAGQGGQPQHF. For the CDR3, the DNA is TGTGCCAGCAGCTTGGCTGGACAGGGTGGTCAGCCCCAGCATTTT.

The chain links TRBV19 to TRBJ1-5, with D unresolved. V gave up 5 bases and J gave up 6 bases, with 17 bases separating them. Germline V gene lookup returns CDR1 LNHDA and CDR2 SQIVND (reference sequence). This CDR3 comprises 15 residues. The CDR3 nucleotides are TGTGCCAGTAGTGGGAGAAGGGAATTTGGTCAGCCCCAGCATTTT. Protein sequence: CASSGRREFGQPQHF.

The chain joins TRBV7-2 to TRBJ1-1; tentative D call: TRBD1 (5 bases). V lost 5 bases to trimming and J lost 1 base, with 17 bases between them. Per the germline V gene, CDR1 is SGHTA and CDR2 is FQGNSA. The CDR3 totals 16 residues. The CDR3: CASSLRSGLTNTEAFF. The CDR3 nucleotides are TGTGCCAGCAGCCTTAGATCGGGACTGACGAACACTGAAGCTTTCTTT.

The chain recombines TRBV7-2 with TRBJ2-7; 7 bases line up with TRBD1. The ends lost 3 bases at V and 2 bases at J; junction bases unmatched: 7. Per the germline V gene, CDR1 is SGHTA and CDR2 is FQGNSA. The CDR3 extends over 15 amino acids. Here the CDR3 DNA reads TGTGCCAGCAGCTTCGCCGTAGGGACAGCCTACGAGCAGTACTTC. This sequence encodes CASSFAVGTAYEQYF. The whole variable domain, filled in from reference TRBV7-2 and TRBJ2-7, reads GAGVSQSPSNKVTEKGKDVELRCDPISGHTALYWYRQSLGQGLEFLIYFQGNSAPDKSGLPSDRFSAERTGGSVSTLTIQRTQQEDSAVYLCASSFAVGTAYEQYFGPGTRLTVT.

CDR3 protein: CASSPGFEQYF. CDR3 in DNA: TGCGCCAGCAGCCCAGGGTTCGAGCAGTACTTC. V gene TRBV5-1 combines with J gene TRBJ2-7, with D possibly being TRBD1 (5 bases). CDR1 is SGHRS, CDR2 YFSETQ, per germline. The CDR3 sequence is 11 residues long. Deletions cut 4 bases from V and 6 bases from J, with 8 bases between.

The CDR3, as DNA: TGTGCCAGCAGTCTTCCAGGGACCTACGAGCAGTACTTC. It is translated as CASSLPGTYEQYF. V is TRBV28 and J is TRBJ2-7, with TRBD1 as a possible D gene (5 bases). The CDR3 sequence is 13 residues long. Trimming cost V 5 bases and J 2 bases, with 10 bases left between them. Germline lookup yields CDR1 MDHEN and CDR2 SYDVKM.

J is TRBJ2-7 and V is TRBV6-5, with TRBD2 matching 8 bases. This CDR3 is 12 amino acids long. Germline V lookup: CDR1 MNHEY, CDR2 SVGAGI. Trimming took 6 bases from V and 6 from J; bases not matched to a gene: 4. CDR3 coding DNA: TGTGCCAGCAGGCAGGCGGGAGGCGAGCAGTACTTC. Translation gives CASRQAGGEQYF.

The chain is built from TRBV9 and TRBJ2-3; D may be TRBD1 (6 bases). The length of the CDR3 is 15 residues. V was clipped by 0 bases and J by 1 base, with 9 bases between them. The germline V gene has CDR1 SGDLS and CDR2 YYNGEE. This CDR3 is CASSVEQGRTDTQYF. The CDR3 bases are TGTGCCAGCAGCGTAGAACAGGGACGCACAGATACGCAGTATTTT.

V and J are TRBV9 and TRBJ1-2, with 7 positions matching TRBD1. Germline values: CDR1 SGDLS, CDR2 YYNGEE. With V trimmed by 3 bases and J by 8 bases, 16 bases remained unmatched. CDR3 size: 16 residues. CDR3 amino acids: CASSAPGQYPLGGYTF. The CDR3 nucleotides are TGTGCCAGCAGCGCCCCGGGACAGTACCCCCTTGGCGGCTACACCTTC.

This clone appeared once. V is TRBV5-1 and J is TRBJ1-4, with 9 bases that match TRBD1. V trimming: 4 bases; J trimming: 7 bases; junction bases outside the gene matches: 5. CDR1 and CDR2 from the germline V gene are SGHRS and YFSETQ. The CDR3 covers 14 residues. The CDR3 sequence: CASSRGTGSEKLFF. For the CDR3, the DNA is TGCGCCAGCAGCCGGGGGACAGGGAGTGAAAAACTGTTTTTT.

The chain links TRBV25-1 to TRBJ1-2; 9 bases map to TRBD1. This CDR3 contains 15 residues. J gave up 0 bases and V 4 bases, and 3 bases lay outside the gene matches. Looked up from germline, CDR1 is MGHDK and CDR2 is SYGVNS. This chain's CDR3 is CASSAGTGTNYGYTF. Written as DNA, the CDR3 is TGTGCCAGCAGTGCGGGGACAGGGACTAACTATGGCTACACCTTC.

This rearrangement joins TRBV18 to TRBJ1-1; possible D gene TRBD1, 6 bases. Looked up from germline, CDR1 is KGHSH and CDR2 is LQKENI. The CDR3 totals 13 residues. V shed 3 bases and J shed 10 bases, with 15 bases lying between them. The CDR3 reads CASSPDSLLGAFF. DNA for the CDR3: TGTGCCAGCTCACCGGACAGCCTACTCGGAGCTTTCTTT.